The subject of this entry is one T cell receptor beta chain. Germline-derived CDR1 and CDR2 are MNHNS and SASEGT. The CDR3 has 14 residues. The junction had 6 bases not matched to a gene; V was cut back by 7 bases and J by 1 base. This sample was included in a study of technical replicates of blood from a few donors. Repertoires were generated with immunoSEQ multiplex PCR, while TCRdb's copy carries only in-frame clones and drops some. The profile shows 80,000 to 100,000 clones, around 90% of them singletons. Specimen: T cells isolated from PBMCs. The chain combines TRBV6-1 with TRBJ2-7; 8 bases agree with TRBD2. This sequence originates from a human donor in good health. The CDR3 sequence is CASTYSGKSYEQYF. In nucleotides, the CDR3 is TGTGCCAGCACCTATAGCGGGAAATCCTACGAGCAGTACTTC.